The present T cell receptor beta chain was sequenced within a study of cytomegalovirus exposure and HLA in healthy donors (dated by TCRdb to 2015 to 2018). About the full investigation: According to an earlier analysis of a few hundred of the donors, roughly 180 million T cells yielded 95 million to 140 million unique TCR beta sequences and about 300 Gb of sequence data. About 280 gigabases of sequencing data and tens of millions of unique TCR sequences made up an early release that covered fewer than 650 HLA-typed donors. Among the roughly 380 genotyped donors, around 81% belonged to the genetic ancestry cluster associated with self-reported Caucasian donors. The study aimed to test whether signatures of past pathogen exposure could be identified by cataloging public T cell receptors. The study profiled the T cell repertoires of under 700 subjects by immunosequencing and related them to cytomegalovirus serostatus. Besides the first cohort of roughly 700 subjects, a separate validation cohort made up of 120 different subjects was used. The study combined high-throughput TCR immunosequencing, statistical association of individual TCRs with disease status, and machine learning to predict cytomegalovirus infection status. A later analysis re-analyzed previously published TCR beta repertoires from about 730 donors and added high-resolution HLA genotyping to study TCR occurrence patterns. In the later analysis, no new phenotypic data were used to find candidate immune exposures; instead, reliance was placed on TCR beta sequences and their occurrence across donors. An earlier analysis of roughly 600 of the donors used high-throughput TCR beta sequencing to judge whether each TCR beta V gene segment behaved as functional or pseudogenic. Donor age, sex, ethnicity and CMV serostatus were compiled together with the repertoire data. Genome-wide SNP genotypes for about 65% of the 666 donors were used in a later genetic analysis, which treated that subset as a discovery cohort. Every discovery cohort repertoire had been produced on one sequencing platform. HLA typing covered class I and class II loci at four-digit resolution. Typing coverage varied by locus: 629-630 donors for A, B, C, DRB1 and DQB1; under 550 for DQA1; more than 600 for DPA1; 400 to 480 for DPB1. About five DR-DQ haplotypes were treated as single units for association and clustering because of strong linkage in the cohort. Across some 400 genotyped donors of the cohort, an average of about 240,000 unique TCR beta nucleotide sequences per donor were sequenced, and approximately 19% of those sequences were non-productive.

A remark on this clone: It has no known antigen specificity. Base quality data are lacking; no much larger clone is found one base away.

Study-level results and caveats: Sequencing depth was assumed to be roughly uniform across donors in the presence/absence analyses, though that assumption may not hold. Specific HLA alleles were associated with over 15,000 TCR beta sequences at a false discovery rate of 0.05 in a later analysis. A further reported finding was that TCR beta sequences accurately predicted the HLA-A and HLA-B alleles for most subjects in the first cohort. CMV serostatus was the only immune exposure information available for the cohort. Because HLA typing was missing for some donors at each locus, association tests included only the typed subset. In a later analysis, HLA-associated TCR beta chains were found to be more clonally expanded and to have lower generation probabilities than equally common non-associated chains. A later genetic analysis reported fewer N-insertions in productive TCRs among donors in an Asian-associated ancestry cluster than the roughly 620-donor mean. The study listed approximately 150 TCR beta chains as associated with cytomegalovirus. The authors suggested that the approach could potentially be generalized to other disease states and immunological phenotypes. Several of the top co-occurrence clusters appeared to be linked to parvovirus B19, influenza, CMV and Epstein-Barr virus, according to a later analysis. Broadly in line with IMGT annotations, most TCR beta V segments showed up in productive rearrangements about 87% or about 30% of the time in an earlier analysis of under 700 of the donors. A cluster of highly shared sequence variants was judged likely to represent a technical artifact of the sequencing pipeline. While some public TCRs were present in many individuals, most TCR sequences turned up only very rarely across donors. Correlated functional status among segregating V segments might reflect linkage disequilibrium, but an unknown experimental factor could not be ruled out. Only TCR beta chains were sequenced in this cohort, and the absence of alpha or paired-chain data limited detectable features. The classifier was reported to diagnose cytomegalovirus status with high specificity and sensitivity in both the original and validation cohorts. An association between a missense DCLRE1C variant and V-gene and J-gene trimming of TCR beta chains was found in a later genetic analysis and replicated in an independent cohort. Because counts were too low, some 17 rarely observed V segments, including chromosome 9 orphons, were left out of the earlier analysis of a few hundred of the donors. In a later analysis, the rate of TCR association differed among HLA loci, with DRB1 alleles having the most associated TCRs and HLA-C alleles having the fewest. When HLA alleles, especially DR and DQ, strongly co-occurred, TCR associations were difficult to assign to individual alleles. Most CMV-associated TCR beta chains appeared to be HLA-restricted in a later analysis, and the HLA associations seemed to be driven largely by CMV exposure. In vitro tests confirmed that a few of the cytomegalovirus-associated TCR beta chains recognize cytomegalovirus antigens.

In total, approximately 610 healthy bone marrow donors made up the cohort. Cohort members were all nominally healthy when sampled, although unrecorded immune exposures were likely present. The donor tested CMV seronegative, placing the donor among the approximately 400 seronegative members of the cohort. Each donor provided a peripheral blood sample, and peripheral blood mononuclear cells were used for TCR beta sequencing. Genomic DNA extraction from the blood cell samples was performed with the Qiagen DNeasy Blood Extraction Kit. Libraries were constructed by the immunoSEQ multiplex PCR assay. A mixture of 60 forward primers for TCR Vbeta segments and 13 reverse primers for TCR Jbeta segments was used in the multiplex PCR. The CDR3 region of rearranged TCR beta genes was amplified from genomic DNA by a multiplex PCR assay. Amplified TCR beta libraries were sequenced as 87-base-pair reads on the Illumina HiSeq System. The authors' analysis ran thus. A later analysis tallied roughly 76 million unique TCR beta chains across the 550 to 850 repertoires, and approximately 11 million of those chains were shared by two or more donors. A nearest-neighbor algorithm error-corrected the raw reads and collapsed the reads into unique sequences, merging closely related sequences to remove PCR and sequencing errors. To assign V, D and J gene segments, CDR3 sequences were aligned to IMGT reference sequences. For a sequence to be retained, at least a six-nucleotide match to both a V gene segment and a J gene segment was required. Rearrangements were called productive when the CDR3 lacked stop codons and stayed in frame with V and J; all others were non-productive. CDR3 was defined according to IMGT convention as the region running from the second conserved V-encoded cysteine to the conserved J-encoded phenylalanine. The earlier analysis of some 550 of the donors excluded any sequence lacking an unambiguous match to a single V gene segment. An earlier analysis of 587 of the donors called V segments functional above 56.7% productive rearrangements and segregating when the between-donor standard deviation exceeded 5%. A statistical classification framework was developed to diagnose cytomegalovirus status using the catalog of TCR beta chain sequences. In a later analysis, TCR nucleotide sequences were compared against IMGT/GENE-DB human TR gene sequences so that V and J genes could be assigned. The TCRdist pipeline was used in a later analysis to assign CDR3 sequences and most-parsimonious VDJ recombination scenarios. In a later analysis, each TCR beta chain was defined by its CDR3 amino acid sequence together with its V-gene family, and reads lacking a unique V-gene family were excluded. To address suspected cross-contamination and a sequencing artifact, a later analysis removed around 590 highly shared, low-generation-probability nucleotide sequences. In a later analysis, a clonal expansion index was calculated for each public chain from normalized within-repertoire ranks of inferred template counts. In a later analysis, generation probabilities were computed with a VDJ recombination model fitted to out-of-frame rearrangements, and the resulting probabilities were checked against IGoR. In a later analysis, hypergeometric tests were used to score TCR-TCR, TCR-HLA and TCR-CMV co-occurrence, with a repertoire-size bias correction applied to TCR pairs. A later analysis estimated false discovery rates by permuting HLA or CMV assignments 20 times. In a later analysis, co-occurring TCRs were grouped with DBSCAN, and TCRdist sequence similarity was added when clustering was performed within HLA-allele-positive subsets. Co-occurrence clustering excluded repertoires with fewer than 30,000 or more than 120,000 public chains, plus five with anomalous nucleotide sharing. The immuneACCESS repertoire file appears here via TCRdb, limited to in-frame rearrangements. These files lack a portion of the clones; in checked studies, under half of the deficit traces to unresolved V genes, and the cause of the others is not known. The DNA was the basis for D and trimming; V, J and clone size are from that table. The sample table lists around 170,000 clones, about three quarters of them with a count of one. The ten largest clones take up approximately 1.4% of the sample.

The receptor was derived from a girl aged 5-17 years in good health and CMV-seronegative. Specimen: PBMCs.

The nucleotides are TGCGCCAGCAGCCACGGGGCGTTAGGGGAGGCCCAGTACTTC. It translates as CASSHGALGEAQYF. The chain is made from TRBV4-1 and TRBJ2-5, and the D gene may be TRBD2, 6 bases matching. From the germline V gene, CDR1 is MGHRA and CDR2 is YSYEKL. The CDR3 runs 14 residues from the cysteine to the phenylalanine. Only the CDR3 DNA is retained, 42 bases long and in frame from the first base. Deletion took 3 bases off V and 9 bases off J, with a span of 17 bases between the germline ends.